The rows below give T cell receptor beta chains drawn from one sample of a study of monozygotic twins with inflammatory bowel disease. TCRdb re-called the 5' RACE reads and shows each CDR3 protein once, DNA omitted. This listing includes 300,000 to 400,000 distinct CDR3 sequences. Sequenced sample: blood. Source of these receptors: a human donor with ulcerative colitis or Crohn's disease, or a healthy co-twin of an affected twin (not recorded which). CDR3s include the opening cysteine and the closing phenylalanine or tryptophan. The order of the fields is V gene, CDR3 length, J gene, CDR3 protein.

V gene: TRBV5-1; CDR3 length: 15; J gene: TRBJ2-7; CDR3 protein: CASSPRTDRAYEQYF
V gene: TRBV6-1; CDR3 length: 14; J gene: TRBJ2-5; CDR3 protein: CASSEPRTEETQYF
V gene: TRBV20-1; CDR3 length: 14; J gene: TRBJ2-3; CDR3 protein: CSARALASTDTQYF
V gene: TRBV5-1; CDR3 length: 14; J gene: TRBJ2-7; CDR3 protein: CASSLDRMAYEQYF
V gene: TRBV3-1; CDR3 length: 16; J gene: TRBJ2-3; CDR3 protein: CASSQRLAQTTDTQYF
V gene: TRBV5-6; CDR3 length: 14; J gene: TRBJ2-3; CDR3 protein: CASSLDTVADTQYF
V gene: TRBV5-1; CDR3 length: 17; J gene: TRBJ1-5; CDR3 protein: CASSPSGTSSSNQPQHF
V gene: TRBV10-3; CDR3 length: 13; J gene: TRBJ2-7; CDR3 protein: CAISAAGVREQYF
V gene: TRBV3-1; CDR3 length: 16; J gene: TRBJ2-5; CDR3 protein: CASSQDSPLYQETQYF
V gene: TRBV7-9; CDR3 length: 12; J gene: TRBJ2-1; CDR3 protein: CASGIQVDEQFF
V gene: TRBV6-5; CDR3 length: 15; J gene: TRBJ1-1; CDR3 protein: CASSYSGEGWTEAFF
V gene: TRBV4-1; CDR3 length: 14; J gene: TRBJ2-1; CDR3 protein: CASSHPAQKNEQFF
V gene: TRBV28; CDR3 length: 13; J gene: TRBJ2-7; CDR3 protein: CASSTTVFYEQYF
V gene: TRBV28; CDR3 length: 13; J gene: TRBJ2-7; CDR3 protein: CASTENRDYEQYF
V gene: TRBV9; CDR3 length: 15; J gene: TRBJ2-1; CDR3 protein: CASTSTGESYNEQFF
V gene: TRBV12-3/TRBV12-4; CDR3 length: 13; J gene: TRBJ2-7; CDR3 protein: CASSSRLFYEQYF
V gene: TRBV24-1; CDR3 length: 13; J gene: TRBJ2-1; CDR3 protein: CATSDPGRNEQFF
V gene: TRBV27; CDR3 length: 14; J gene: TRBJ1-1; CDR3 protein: CASSKGQGNTEAFF
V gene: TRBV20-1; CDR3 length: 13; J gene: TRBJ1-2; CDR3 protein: CSAGRHANYGYTF
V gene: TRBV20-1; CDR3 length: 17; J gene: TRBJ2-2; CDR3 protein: CSARGRGGGLWGGELFF
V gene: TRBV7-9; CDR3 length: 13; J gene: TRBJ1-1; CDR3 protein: CASSPRADTEAFF
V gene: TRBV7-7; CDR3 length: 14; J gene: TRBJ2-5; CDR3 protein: CASSAYGGAETQYF
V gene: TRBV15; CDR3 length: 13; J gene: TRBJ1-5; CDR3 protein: CATSRSGSQPQHF
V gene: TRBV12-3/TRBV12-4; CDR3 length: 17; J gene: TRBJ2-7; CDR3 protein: CASSLTPSGGSSYEQYF
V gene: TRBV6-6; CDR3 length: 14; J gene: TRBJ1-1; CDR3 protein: CASSYKVQNTEAFF
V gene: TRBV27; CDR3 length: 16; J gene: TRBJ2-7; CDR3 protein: CASSSISRDSNYEQYF
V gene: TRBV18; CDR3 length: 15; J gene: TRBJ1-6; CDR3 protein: CASSPGDRGNSPLHF
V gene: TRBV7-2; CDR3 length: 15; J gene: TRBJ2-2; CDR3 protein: CASSARLAGTGELFF
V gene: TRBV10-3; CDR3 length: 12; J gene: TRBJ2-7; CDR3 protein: CAISDSFYEQYF
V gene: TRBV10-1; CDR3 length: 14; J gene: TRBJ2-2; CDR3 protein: CASSEGSSPGELFF
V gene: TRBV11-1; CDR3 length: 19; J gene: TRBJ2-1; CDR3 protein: CASSPRWDSQKSSYNEQFF
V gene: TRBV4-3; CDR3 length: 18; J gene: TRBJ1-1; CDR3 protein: CASSQSNLDSGARGEAFF
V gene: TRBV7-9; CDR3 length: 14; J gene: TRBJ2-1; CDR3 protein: CASSLAGSGDEQFF
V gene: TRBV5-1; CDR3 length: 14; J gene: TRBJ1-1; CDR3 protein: CASSLDSGTGTSFF
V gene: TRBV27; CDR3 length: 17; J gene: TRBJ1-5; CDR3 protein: CASSLSRGLGERQPQHF
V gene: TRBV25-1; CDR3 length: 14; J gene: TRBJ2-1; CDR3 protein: CASSVQDYWDEQFF